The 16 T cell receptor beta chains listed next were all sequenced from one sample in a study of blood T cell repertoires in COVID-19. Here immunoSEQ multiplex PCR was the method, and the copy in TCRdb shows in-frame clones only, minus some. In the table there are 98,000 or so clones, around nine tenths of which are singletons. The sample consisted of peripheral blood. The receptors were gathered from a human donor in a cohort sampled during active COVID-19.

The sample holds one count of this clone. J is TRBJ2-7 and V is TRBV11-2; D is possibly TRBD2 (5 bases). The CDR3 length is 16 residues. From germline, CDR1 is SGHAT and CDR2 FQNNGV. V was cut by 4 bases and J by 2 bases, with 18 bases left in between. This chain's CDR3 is CASSSRLGEPTYEQYF. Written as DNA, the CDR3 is TGTGCCAGCAGCTCAAGACTGGGAGAACCCACCTACGAGCAGTACTTC.

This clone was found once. The CDR3 coding sequence is TGTGCCAGCAGTTTCCGGACAGGGACCTACGAGCAGTACTTC. Amino acids: CASSFRTGTYEQYF. The chain recombines TRBV6-5 with TRBJ2-7; 8 bases agree with TRBD1. Per the germline V gene, CDR1 is MNHEY and CDR2 is SVGAGI. V shed 4 bases and J 2 bases; nucleotides not matched to a gene: 4. The CDR3 is made up of 14 amino acids.

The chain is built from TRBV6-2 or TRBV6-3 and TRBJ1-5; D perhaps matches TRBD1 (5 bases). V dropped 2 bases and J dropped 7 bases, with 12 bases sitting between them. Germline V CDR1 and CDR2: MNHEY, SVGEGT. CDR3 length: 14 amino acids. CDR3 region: CASSYGASGQPQHF. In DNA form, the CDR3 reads TGTGCCAGCAGTTACGGGGCAAGTGGCCAGCCCCAGCATTTT.

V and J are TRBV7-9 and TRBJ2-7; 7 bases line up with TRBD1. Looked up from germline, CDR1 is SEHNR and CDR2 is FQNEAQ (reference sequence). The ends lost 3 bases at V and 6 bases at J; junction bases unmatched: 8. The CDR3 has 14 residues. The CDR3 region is CASSFWDSYGEQYF. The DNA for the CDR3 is TGTGCCAGCAGCTTCTGGGACAGTTACGGCGAGCAGTACTTC.

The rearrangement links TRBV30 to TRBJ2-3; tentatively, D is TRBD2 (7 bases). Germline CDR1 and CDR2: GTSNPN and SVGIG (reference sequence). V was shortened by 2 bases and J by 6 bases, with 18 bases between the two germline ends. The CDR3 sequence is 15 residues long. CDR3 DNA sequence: TGTGCCTGGAGTTTCTCTATGGGGGGGCGGGATACGCAGTATTTT. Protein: CAWSFSMGGRDTQYF.

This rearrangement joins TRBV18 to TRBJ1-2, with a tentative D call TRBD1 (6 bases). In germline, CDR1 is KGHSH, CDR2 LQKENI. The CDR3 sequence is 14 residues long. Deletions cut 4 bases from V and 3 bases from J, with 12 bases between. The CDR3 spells CASSLRQDDYGYTF. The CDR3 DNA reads TGTGCCAGCTCACTTCGACAGGACGACTATGGCTACACCTTC.

Written as DNA, the CDR3 is TGTGCCAGCAGCCGCACGCCCAGCGGGAGGGCCCATGAGCAGTTCTTC. Protein sequence: CASSRTPSGRAHEQFF. V gene TRBV6-2 or TRBV6-3 combines with J gene TRBJ2-1, with 10 bases that match TRBD2. This CDR3 is built from 16 residues. With V trimmed by 6 bases and J by 8 bases, 13 bases remained unmatched. Germline assignment: CDR1 MNHEY and CDR2 SVGEGT.

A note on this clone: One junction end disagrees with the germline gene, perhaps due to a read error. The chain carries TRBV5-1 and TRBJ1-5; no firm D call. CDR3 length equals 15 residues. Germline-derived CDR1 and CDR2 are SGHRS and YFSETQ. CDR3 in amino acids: CASSLGGYSNQSQHF. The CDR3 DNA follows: TGCGCCAGCAGCTTGGGAGGGTATAGCAATCAGTCCCAGCATTTT. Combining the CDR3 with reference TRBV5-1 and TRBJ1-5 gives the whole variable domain KAGVTQTPRYLIKTRGQQVTLSCSPISGHRSVSWYQQTPGQGLQFLFEYFSETQRNKGNFPGRFSGRQFSNSRSEMNVSTLELGDSALYLCASSLGGYSNQSQHFGDGTRLSIL.

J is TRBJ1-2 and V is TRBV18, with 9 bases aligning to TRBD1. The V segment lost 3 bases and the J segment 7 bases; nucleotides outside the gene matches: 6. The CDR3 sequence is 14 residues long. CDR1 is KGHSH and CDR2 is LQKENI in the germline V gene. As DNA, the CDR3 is TGTGCCAGCTCACCCCGGACAGGGGTTACTGGCTACACCTTC. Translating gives CASSPRTGVTGYTF. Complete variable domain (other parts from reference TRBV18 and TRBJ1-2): NAGVMQNPRHLVRRRGQEARLRCSPMKGHSHVYWYRQLPEEGLKFMVYLQKENIIDESGMPKERFSAEFPKEGPSILRIQQVVRGDSAAYFCASSPRTGVTGYTFGSGTRLTVV.

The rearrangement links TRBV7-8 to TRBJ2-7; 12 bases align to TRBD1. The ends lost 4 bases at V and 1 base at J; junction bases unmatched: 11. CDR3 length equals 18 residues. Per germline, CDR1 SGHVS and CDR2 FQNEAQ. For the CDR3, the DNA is TGTGCCAGCAGCTCAGACCCCCCGGGACAGGGGGCTTCCTACGAGCAGTACTTC. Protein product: CASSSDPPGQGASYEQYF.

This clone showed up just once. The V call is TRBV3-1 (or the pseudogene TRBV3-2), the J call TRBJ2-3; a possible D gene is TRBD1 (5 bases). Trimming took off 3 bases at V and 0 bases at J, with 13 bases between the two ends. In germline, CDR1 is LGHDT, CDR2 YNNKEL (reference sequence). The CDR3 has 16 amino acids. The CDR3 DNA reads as TGTGCCAGCAGCCATGAAGGGGTCTCTAGCACAGATACGCAGTATTTT. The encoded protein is CASSHEGVSSTDTQYF.

The DNA of the CDR3 is TGCGCCAGCAGTGAGTCCAACGGACTAGCTATCAATGAGCAGTTCTTC. Translated, it gives CASSESNGLAINEQFF. The chain employs TRBV10-2 and TRBJ2-1, with 8 bases matching TRBD2. With 0 bases clipped from V and 6 bases from J, the junction kept 7 bases outside the gene matches. The CDR3 covers 16 residues. Germline CDR1 reads WSHSY; CDR2 reads SAAADI.

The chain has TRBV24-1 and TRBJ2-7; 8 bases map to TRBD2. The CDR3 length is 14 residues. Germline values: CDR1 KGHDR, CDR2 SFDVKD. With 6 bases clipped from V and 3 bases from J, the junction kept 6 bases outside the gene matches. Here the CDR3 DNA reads TGTGCCACCAGTTCGAGACTAGCGATCTACGAGCAGTACTTC. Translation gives CATSSRLAIYEQYF.

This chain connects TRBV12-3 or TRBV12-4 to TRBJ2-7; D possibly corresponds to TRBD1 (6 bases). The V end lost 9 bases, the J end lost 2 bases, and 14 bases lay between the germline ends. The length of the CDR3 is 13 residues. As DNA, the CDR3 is TGTGCCAGTACCCGGACAGAAACCTACGAGCAGTACTTC. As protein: CASTRTETYEQYF.

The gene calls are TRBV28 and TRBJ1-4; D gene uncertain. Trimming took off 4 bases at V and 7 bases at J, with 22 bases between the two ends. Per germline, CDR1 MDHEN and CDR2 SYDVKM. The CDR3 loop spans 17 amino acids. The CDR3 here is CASSSPPGKSSREKLFF. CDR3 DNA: TGTGCCAGCAGTTCCCCCCCGGGGAAATCTTCTCGTGAAAAACTGTTTTTT.

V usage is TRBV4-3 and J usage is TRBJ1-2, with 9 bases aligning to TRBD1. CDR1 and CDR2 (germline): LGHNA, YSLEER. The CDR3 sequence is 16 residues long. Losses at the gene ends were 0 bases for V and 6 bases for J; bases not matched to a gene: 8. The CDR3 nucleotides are TGCGCCAGCAGCCAAGATAAGGAGGGACAGGGCAATGGCTACACCTTC. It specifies CASSQDKEGQGNGYTF.